This entry is about one T cell receptor (beta chain). Its antigen remains unidentified. The TCR beta cDNA libraries contained unique molecular identifiers. It was from roughly 1 to 10 million T cells that some 500,000 cDNA molecules came. TCRdb independently ran MiXCR on the PCR reads; one entry per CDR3 protein. The data contain about 800,000 distinct CDR3 sequences, roughly 29% of them singletons. The data were taken from a study of post-analysis software for immune sequencing data. Trimming cost V 1 base and J 6 bases, with 10 bases left between them. The CDR3 loop spans 14 amino acids. Per the germline V gene, CDR1 is LGHDT and CDR2 is YNNKEL (reference sequence). General study findings and limits: Clustering by F measure revealed strong co-clustering among samples prepared together in one batch. Diversity measured as normalized Chao1 was significantly lower in multiple sclerosis patients than in controls. Controls had lower frequencies than patients of roughly five TRBV segments, which included TRBV5-6, TRBV5-1 and TRBV20-1.

Sequenced: blood. The receptor was isolated from a girl aged 5 to 17 with multiple sclerosis. This rearrangement joins TRBV3-1 to TRBJ1-5; no clear D gene. This chain's CDR3 is CASSQGRPAQPQHF. The CDR3 coding sequence is TGTGCCAGCAGCCAAGGACGGCCCGCTCAGCCCCAGCATTTT.